The next 24 T cell receptor beta chains were all read from a single sample in a study of blood T cell repertoires in COVID-19. Profiled with immunoSEQ multiplex PCR; TCRdb holds only in-frame clones, not every one. Of about 120,000 clones detected, about four fifths appear once; the ten largest clones hold around 9.3%. The sequenced material came from peripheral blood. The receptors originated from a human donor in a cohort sampled during active COVID-19.

This clone was seen once. This rearrangement joins TRBV27 to TRBJ1-1; a weak D match, TRBD1 (6 bases). V dropped 5 bases and J dropped 4 bases, with 14 bases sitting between them. From germline, CDR1 is MNHEY and CDR2 SMNVEV (reference sequence). The CDR3 consists of 14 residues. The CDR3 nucleotides read TGTGCCAGCAGTGTTGACAGGCCCCCCACTGAAGCTTTCTTT. This encodes CASSVDRPPTEAFF.

The CDR3 spells CATSESPGLAGDGGEQFF. The DNA for the CDR3 is TGTGCCACCAGTGAATCGCCGGGACTAGCGGGAGACGGCGGGGAGCAGTTCTTC. V gene TRBV24-1 combines with J gene TRBJ2-1; 14 bases fit TRBD2. The germline V gene encodes CDR1 KGHDR and CDR2 SFDVKD. The CDR3 totals 18 residues. V was pared by 4 bases and J by 10 bases, with 14 bases of the junction left unmatched.

This chain links TRBV19 with TRBJ1-2; 7 positions agree with TRBD1. CDR3 size: 14 residues. Germline CDR1 reads LNHDA; CDR2 reads SQIVND (reference sequence). Unmatched junction bases numbered 9, after V lost 7 bases and J lost 4 bases. The CDR3 DNA follows: TGTGCCAGTAACCGACAGGGCCTCTTCTATGGCTACACCTTC. Translating gives CASNRQGLFYGYTF.

This clone showed up just a few times. The chain links TRBV19 to TRBJ1-1, with 8 bases fitting TRBD1. Germline assignment: CDR1 LNHDA and CDR2 SQIVND (reference sequence). The CDR3 totals 15 residues. V was clipped by 4 bases and J by 4 bases; unmatched bases: 8. For the CDR3, the DNA is TGTGCCAGTAGTACCAGGACAGGGACTCGCACTGAAGCTTTCTTT. It specifies CASSTRTGTRTEAFF.

This clone was counted a single time. The J gene is TRBJ2-3, the V gene TRBV7-6, with D possibly being TRBD2 (6 bases). Germline values: CDR1 SGHVS, CDR2 FNYEAQ. The CDR3 is 13 amino acids. V gave up 3 bases and J gave up 6 bases, with 10 bases separating them. CDR3 DNA sequence: TGTGCCAGCAGCTTTGCGGGGCGTGATACGCAGTATTTT. Translation: CASSFAGRDTQYF.

The V and J genes are TRBV5-8 and TRBJ1-1; the match to TRBD1 covers 10 bases. CDR3 size: 15 residues. The junction had 7 bases not matched to a gene; V was cut back by 3 bases and J by 5 bases. Germline V gives CDR1 SGHTS, CDR2 YDEGEE. The CDR3 bases are TGTGCCAGCAGCTGGGGTAGGACAGGGGGTACTGAAGCTTTCTTT. Protein sequence: CASSWGRTGGTEAFF.

The gene calls are TRBV15 and TRBJ2-2; no definite D call. The CDR3 runs to 13 residues. Trimming stripped 0 bases from V and 8 bases from J, with 7 bases between. Germline values: CDR1 LNHNV, CDR2 YYDKDF (reference sequence). The CDR3 bases are TGTGCCACCAGCAGAGAACGGGTGGGGGAGCTGTTTTTT. This translates into CATSRERVGELFF.

This chain connects TRBV3-1 (or the pseudogene TRBV3-2) to TRBJ1-1; TRBD1 matches at 7 bases. The CDR3 loop spans 11 amino acids. The J segment lost 8 bases and the V segment lost 6 bases, leaving 3 bases of the junction unmatched. Germline values: CDR1 LGHDT, CDR2 YNNKEL (reference sequence). Here the CDR3 DNA reads TGTGCCAGCAGACAGGGGCCCGAAGCTTTCTTT. Encoded protein: CASRQGPEAFF.

This clone showed up just a few times. V usage is TRBV7-3 and J usage is TRBJ2-1; 7 bases agree with TRBD2. CDR1 is SGHTA, CDR2 FQGTGA, per germline. CDR3 size: 15 residues. Trimming at V came to 5 bases and at J to 2 bases, leaving 6 bases not matched to a gene. The CDR3 is CASSPQRGPYNEQFF. CDR3 bases: TGTGCCAGCAGCCCCCAGCGGGGACCCTACAATGAGCAGTTCTTC.

The genes are TRBV5-1 and TRBJ1-1; 8 bases map to TRBD1. The CDR3 spans 14 residues. V lost 4 bases, J lost 0 bases, and 2 bases stayed unmatched. Germline V lookup: CDR1 SGHRS, CDR2 YFSETQ. DNA for the CDR3: TGCGCCAGCAGCCAGGGGGCGATGAACACTGAAGCTTTCTTT. The encoded protein is CASSQGAMNTEAFF.

The rearrangement joins TRBV19 to TRBJ2-3; 15 positions match TRBD2. CDR1 LNHDA and CDR2 SQIVND come from the germline V gene (reference sequence). V lost 3 bases, J lost 5 bases, and 0 bases stayed unmatched. There are 15 residues in the CDR3. The CDR3 DNA sequence: TGTGCCAGTAGTATGGGACTAGCGGGAGGAGATACGCAGTATTTT. This encodes CASSMGLAGGDTQYF.

The table lists this clone with a count of one. The rearrangement links TRBV6-4 to TRBJ2-2; TRBD2 matches 9 bases. The CDR3 is 15 amino acids. Germline CDR1 and CDR2: MRHNA and SNTAGT. Trimming took 7 bases from V and 7 from J; bases not matched to a gene: 10. The CDR3 loop is CASTRSGGSGGELFF. In nucleotides, the CDR3 is TGTGCCAGCACCAGAAGCGGGGGGAGCGGCGGGGAGCTGTTTTTT.

The V gene is TRBV18, the J gene TRBJ2-5; the D gene is possibly TRBD2 (6 bases). The germline V gene has CDR1 KGHSH and CDR2 LQKENI. The V end lost 3 bases, the J end lost 5 bases, and 10 bases lay between the germline ends. The length of the CDR3 is 13 residues. The CDR3 sequence is CASSPRLAETQYF. DNA for the CDR3: TGTGCCAGCTCACCTCGGCTAGCGGAGACCCAGTACTTC.

This clone is a singleton in its sample. The chain couples TRBV13 to TRBJ1-6, with no clear D. Germline values: CDR1 PRHDT, CDR2 FYEKMQ (reference sequence). Trimming stripped 0 bases from V and 10 bases from J, with 4 bases between. This CDR3 is built from 12 residues. CDR3 DNA sequence: TGTGCCAGCAGCTTAGGGGGCTCACCCCTCCACTTT. Translation gives CASSLGGSPLHF.

This clone was recorded only once. CDR3 sequence: CASRRGGTGVYEQYF. CDR3 sequence (DNA): TGCGCCAGCAGGCGGGGGGGGACAGGGGTCTACGAGCAGTACTTC. The chain links TRBV5-1 to TRBJ2-7; perhaps TRBD1 as D (10 bases). Germline lookup yields CDR1 SGHRS and CDR2 YFSETQ. The CDR3 consists of 15 residues. With 5 bases removed from V and 3 bases from J, the gap between germline ends came to 18 bases.

The chain joins TRBV9 to TRBJ1-2, with D possibly matching TRBD1 (5 bases). The germline V and J ends were trimmed by 4 bases and 3 bases, with 22 bases remaining between them. There are 17 residues in the CDR3. The V gene's germline CDR1 is SGDLS and CDR2 YYNGEE. The CDR3 nucleotides are TGTGCCAGCAGCCCCCAGGGCTCGTTCGCTACTTACTATGGCTACACCTTC. Its protein is CASSPQGSFATYYGYTF. Full variable domain (outside the CDR3, taken from reference TRBV9 and TRBJ1-2): DSGVTQTPKHLITATGQRVTLRCSPRSGDLSVYWYQQSLDQGLQFLIQYYNGEERAKGNILERFSAQQFPDLHSELNLSSLELGDSALYFCASSPQGSFATYYGYTFGSGTRLTVV.

This chain connects TRBV27 to TRBJ2-1; 9 bases line up with TRBD2. Trimming at V came to 6 bases and at J to 0 bases, leaving 3 bases not matched to a gene. Germline loops: CDR1 MNHEY, CDR2 SMNVEV (reference sequence). This CDR3 spans 15 amino acids. Here the CDR3 reads CASRRGGVSYNEQFF. CDR3 sequence (DNA): TGTGCCAGCAGGCGCGGGGGGGTCTCCTACAATGAGCAGTTCTTC.

This clone is categorized as medium-sized. The chain employs TRBV12-1 and TRBJ2-5; TRBD1, as called in the table, went unchecked against the DNA. TRBV12-1 is a pseudogene segment. CDR3 length: 15 amino acids. CDR3 sequence reads: CASSFNRGPPETQYF. DNA of the CDR3: TGTGCCAGCAGCTTTAACAGGGGTCCCCCAGAGACCCAGTACTTC.

The chain has TRBV19 and TRBJ2-3, with 8 bases matching TRBD2. The CDR3 length is 18 residues. With 1 base clipped from V and 0 bases from J, the junction kept 9 bases outside the gene matches. Germline V gives CDR1 LNHDA, CDR2 SQIVND (reference sequence). Here the CDR3 DNA reads TGTGCCAGTAGTATAGGTCCCCCGAGACTAGCGAGCACAGATACGCAGTATTTT. Translation: CASSIGPPRLASTDTQYF.

V usage is TRBV28 and J usage is TRBJ2-1, with a weak D call TRBD1 (6 bases). Looked up from germline, CDR1 is MDHEN and CDR2 is SYDVKM. CDR3 size: 11 residues. The V end was cut by 4 bases, the J end by 13 bases, with 11 bases between. The CDR3 region is CASSSPGVQFF. The DNA of the CDR3 is TGTGCCAGCAGTTCTCCAGGGGTACAGTTCTTC. The whole variable domain, filled in from reference TRBV28 and TRBJ2-1, reads DVKVTQSSRYLVKRTGEKVFLECVQDMDHENMFWYRQDPGLGLRLIYFSYDVKMKEKGDIPEGYSVSREKKERFSLILESASTNQTSMYLCASSSPGVQFFGPGTRLTVL.

The chain has TRBV4-1 and TRBJ2-7, with D hard to call. The CDR3 loop spans 13 amino acids. Between the trimmed V and J ends, which lost 1 base and 6 bases, there was a span of 10 bases. Germline lookup yields CDR1 MGHRA and CDR2 YSYEKL. The CDR3 here is CASSQVARGEQYF. The CDR3 coding sequence is TGCGCCAGCAGCCAAGTGGCCCGAGGCGAGCAGTACTTC.

This chain uses TRBV19 with TRBJ1-2; D is unclear. Trimming left V 2 bases short and J 4 bases short, with 11 bases between. Germline CDR1 reads LNHDA; CDR2 reads SQIVND (reference sequence). CDR3 length: 14 residues. CDR3 in DNA: TGTGCCAGTAGTATACTGGGAGAGGGCTATGGCTACACCTTC. It specifies CASSILGEGYGYTF.

CDR3 in DNA: TGCGCCAGCAGCCTCCAGGACTACGTATCAGAGACCCAGTACTTC. This sequence encodes CASSLQDYVSETQYF. This chain connects TRBV5-1 to TRBJ2-5; D is perhaps TRBD2 (6 bases). Trimming took off 4 bases at V and 4 bases at J, with 17 bases between the two ends. Germline V gene sequence: CDR1 SGHRS, CDR2 YFSETQ. This CDR3 is 15 amino acids long.

In this sample, this clone turned up a few times. V and J are TRBV4-3 and TRBJ2-7; D gene unclear. Germline V CDR1 and CDR2: LGHNA, YSLEER. The germline V and J ends were trimmed by 0 bases and 6 bases, with 9 bases remaining between them. The length of the CDR3 is 13 residues. This chain's CDR3 is CASSQEVELEQYF. The DNA for the CDR3 is TGCGCCAGCAGCCAAGAAGTTGAACTCGAGCAGTACTTC.